This T cell receptor beta chain originates from a study of CD8 T cells in Susac syndrome (dated by TCRdb to between 2018 and 2020). For context, the study as a whole: Among the Susac syndrome patients who were sequenced, clinically active disease was present in six and clinical remission was observed in fewer than 10. At blood withdrawal, Susac syndrome patients were therapy-naive, treated with corticosteroids (with IVIg additionally given to some), or treated with IVIg alone. Repertoire sequencing was used to test whether CD8+ T cell activation and differentiation in Susac syndrome was antigen driven. Clonality of the CD8+ T cell repertoire was compared between around 13 healthy donors, about 14 Susac syndrome patients and around 15 multiple sclerosis patients.

What the research found in general, with its limitations: The TCR sequencing and HLA analysis was acknowledged to have included a relatively small number of individuals. Clonal expansion was seen in Susac syndrome CD8+ repertoires, peaking in CD8+ TEMRA cells and being greater in clinically active patients than in remitting ones. More than 15 Susac-specific public clones were identified in the total CD8+ repertoire, and four or five Susac-specific public clones were identified in the CD8+ TEMRA repertoire.

A note on this clonotype: The specificity of this receptor is unknown. Base-call qualities are not available, and no considerably larger clone is one nucleotide away.

RNA was extracted using the RNeasy kit, and roughly 0.45 to 1 ug of the RNA was reverse transcribed with random hexamers. TCR beta CDR3 regions were amplified with the immunoSEQ multiplex PCR assay covering 54 Vbeta and 13 Jbeta segments. PCR amplification bias was corrected using a synthetic template baseline for primer optimization and computational correction. The original pipeline was this. Only productive sequences were kept, with reads annotated to V, D and J genes according to IMGT and analyzed in immunoSEQ Analyzer. To calculate clonality, Shannon entropy was normalized by log2 of the number of productive unique sequences and then subtracted from one. Public and private clones were assessed among the 100 most prevalent clones of each patient and control. A clone was defined as Susac-specific if it was absent from the healthy and MS cohorts, from 950 to 1,300 published viral clones and from other ImmuneACCESS disease sequences. The public reads were reprocessed in TCRdb via fastp at Q25 and MiXCR, keeping in-frame beta chains. One record per CDR3 amino acid sequence lists the most common genes and DNA. Here the V and J calls rest on TCRdb's processing, not on the authors' analysis. The sample table lists fewer than 90,000 distinct CDR3 sequences, approximately 95% of them with a count of one. Clones ranked in the top ten supply around 0.45% of the sample.

Peripheral blood CD8+ and CD4+ T cells from healthy donors, Susac syndrome patients and multiple sclerosis patients were profiled using high-throughput TCR beta sequencing. Susac syndrome patients met recently defined diagnostic criteria for definite or probable disease. Bulk CD8+ and CD4+ T cells were purified by magnetic negative isolation, whereas CD8+ TEMRA cells were enriched by FACS. Blood was drawn into EDTA tubes, processed within 24 hours, and PBMCs were isolated by density gradient centrifugation. PBMCs destined for TCR sequencing were cryopreserved in liquid nitrogen and later thawed in a 37 °C water bath. The sorted or isolated CD4+, CD8+ and CD8+ TEMRA cells had a purity of 90% or higher. The CDR3 contains 13 residues, cysteine and phenylalanine counted. The CDR3 DNA has 39 bases and is translated from base 1. Cut back by 4 bases and 6 bases, the V and J ends lie 13 bases apart.

Sequences were obtained from CD8+ T cells from PBMCs. The TCR sequence derives from a human donor with Susac syndrome. The V and J segments used are TRBV23-1 and TRBJ2-7; a weak D assignment points to TRBD2 (6 bases agree). TRBV23-1 is assigned to the ORF class and has an uncertain function. The CDR3 region has the sequence CASSRGVACEQYF. The nucleotide sequence is TGCGCCAGCAGTCGGGGGGTGGCTTGCGAGCAGTACTTC.